One sample yielded the 26 T cell receptor beta chains listed below, sequenced in a study of shared clonotypes between healthy human individuals. Profiled with immunoSEQ multiplex PCR; TCRdb holds only in-frame clones, not every one. The repertoire has millions of clones, roughly nine tenths of them found once; the top ten carry about 0.13%. The sequenced sample consisted of naive CD4+ T cells sorted from blood. Subset specified: CD45RA+ positively selected. These receptors were taken from a man between 18 and 35 years old in good health.

J is TRBJ2-7 and V is TRBV6-5, with 7 positions matching TRBD1. The CDR3 totals 15 residues. Trimming cost V 4 bases and J 7 bases; bases outside gene matches: 13. Per the germline V gene, CDR1 is MNHEY and CDR2 is SVGAGI. The CDR3 DNA follows: TGTGCCAGCAGTTCTAAGGGGGCGCGTCCGCGTGAGCAGTACTTC. This encodes CASSSKGARPREQYF.

The chain joins TRBV5-4 to TRBJ2-3; no clear D. V lost 0 bases and J 6 bases, leaving 11 bases between the germline ends. This CDR3 spans 14 amino acids. Per the germline V gene, CDR1 is SGHNT and CDR2 is YYREEE (reference sequence). CDR3 residues: CASSLDSLADTQYF. CDR3 nucleotide sequence: TGTGCCAGCAGCTTGGACTCACTGGCGGATACGCAGTATTTT.

CDR3 nucleotides: TGTGCCAGCAGCCCCGTTAGCGGGCGACGCACAGATACGCAGTATTTT. This gives the protein CASSPVSGRRTDTQYF. V is TRBV7-6 and J is TRBJ2-3, with 7 bases aligning to TRBD2. This CDR3 contains 16 residues. J lost 1 base, V lost 5 bases, and 9 bases had no gene match. Germline V gives CDR1 SGHVS, CDR2 FNYEAQ.

V usage is TRBV6-5 and J usage is TRBJ2-7; tentative D call: TRBD2 (6 bases). The CDR3 loop spans 15 amino acids. Trimming took off 6 bases at V and 2 bases at J, with 17 bases between the two ends. From germline, CDR1 is MNHEY and CDR2 SVGAGI. CDR3 DNA: TGTGCCAGCAGCCCCCCCGGGACTTACCCCTACGAGCAGTACTTC. Protein sequence: CASSPPGTYPYEQYF.

This clone was counted only a few times. The rearrangement uses TRBV2 and TRBJ1-3, with D perhaps TRBD1 (6 bases). The CDR3 length is 13 residues. CDR1 is SNHLY and CDR2 is FYNNEI in the germline V gene. Trimming removed 5 bases at V and 7 bases at J, with 12 bases between. CDR3 nucleotides: TGTGCCAGCAGTACGGACAGCCCGAACACCATATATTTT. This translates into CASSTDSPNTIYF.

This clone was counted once. J is TRBJ2-2 and V is TRBV27; 13 positions agree with TRBD2. The CDR3 length is 18 residues. Germline CDR1 is MNHEY and CDR2 is SMNVEV (reference sequence). V was clipped by 3 bases and J by 0 bases; unmatched bases: 4. In nucleotides, the CDR3 is TGTGCCAGCAGTTTCCATGGACTAGCGGGGGCGAACACCGGGGAGCTGTTTTTT. It yields the protein CASSFHGLAGANTGELFF.

This clone was seen more than once but under ten times. J is TRBJ2-7 and V is TRBV18, with D unresolved. Trimming removed 6 bases at V and 3 bases at J, with 9 bases between. In germline, CDR1 is KGHSH, CDR2 LQKENI. The CDR3 extends over 12 amino acids. Here the CDR3 DNA reads TGTGCCAGCTCGCAGGACGGCTACGAGCAGTACTTC. Its protein is CASSQDGYEQYF.

V gene TRBV7-9 combines with J gene TRBJ1-4; D gene unclear. Germline V gene data show CDR1 as SEHNR and CDR2 as FQNEAQ (reference sequence). The V gene lost 0 bases and the J gene lost 0 bases, with 5 bases spanning the gap. This CDR3 comprises 15 residues. As DNA, the CDR3 is TGTGCCAGCAGCTTAGCCACTCCAACTAATGAAAAACTGTTTTTT. It yields the protein CASSLATPTNEKLFF.

V gene TRBV5-4 combines with J gene TRBJ2-7; 8 bases are a match to TRBD1. The length of the CDR3 is 16 residues. Germline assignment: CDR1 SGHNT and CDR2 YYREEE (reference sequence). Trimming took 0 bases from V and 5 from J; bases not matched to a gene: 10. The CDR3 nucleotides are TGTGCCAGCAGCTTGGATCTTGAGACAGGGGTAGACGAGCAGTACTTC. It translates to CASSLDLETGVDEQYF. The full variable domain, completed using reference TRBV5-4 and TRBJ2-7, is ETGVTQSPTHLIKTRGQQVTLRCSSQSGHNTVSWYQQALGQGPQFIFQYYREEENGRGNFPPRFSGLQFPNYSSELNVNALELDDSALYLCASSLDLETGVDEQYFGPGTRLTVT.

The chain has TRBV25-1 and TRBJ1-6; no firm D call. V was pared by 2 bases and J by 7 bases, with 15 bases between. CDR1 is MGHDK, CDR2 SYGVNS, per germline. The CDR3 runs to 16 residues. CDR3: CASSETPAGTNSPLHF. As DNA, the CDR3 is TGTGCCAGCAGTGAAACACCGGCAGGAACGAATTCACCCCTCCACTTT.

This clone appeared a single time. Other DNA sequences in the sample encode the same CDR3. The chain employs TRBV6-1 and TRBJ1-1, with TRBD1 as a possible D gene (6 bases). Between the trimmed V and J ends, which lost 6 bases and 5 bases, there was a span of 13 bases. The CDR3 has 13 amino acids. Germline-derived CDR1 and CDR2 are MNHNS and SASEGT. In DNA, the CDR3 is TGTGCCAGCAGAGCACAGGGAGGGACTGAAGCTTTCTTT. Its translation is CASRAQGGTEAFF.

The chain joins TRBV7-2 to TRBJ1-1, with 7 bases that match TRBD1. The J segment lost 0 bases and the V segment lost 2 bases, leaving 6 bases of the junction unmatched. This CDR3 has 16 amino acids. Germline-derived CDR1 and CDR2 are SGHTA and FQGNSA. CDR3 nucleotides: TGTGCCAGCAGCTTATCCGGGACAGCCATGAACACTGAAGCTTTCTTT. Amino acids: CASSLSGTAMNTEAFF. The full variable domain, its missing parts supplied by reference TRBV7-2 and TRBJ1-1, is GAGVSQSPSNKVTEKGKDVELRCDPISGHTALYWYRQSLGQGLEFLIYFQGNSAPDKSGLPSDRFSAERTGGSVSTLTIQRTQQEDSAVYLCASSLSGTAMNTEAFFGQGTRLTVV.

This clone appeared a few times. The sample has other DNA sequences that encode this CDR3 too. The chain carries TRBV20-1 and TRBJ2-3; D is ambiguous. V gave up 1 base and J gave up 5 bases, with 4 bases separating them. This CDR3 spans 11 amino acids. Germline V lookup: CDR1 DFQATT, CDR2 SNEGSKA (reference sequence). This CDR3 reads CSARGKDTQYF. The CDR3 nucleotides read TGCAGTGCTAGAGGGAAAGATACGCAGTATTTT.

The V call is TRBV6-1, the J call TRBJ1-2, with D hard to call. This CDR3 is 14 amino acids long. Germline V lookup: CDR1 MNHNS, CDR2 SASEGT. V lost 4 bases, J lost 7 bases, and 16 bases lay in between. The CDR3 here is CASSVSRMAGGYTF. The DNA of the CDR3 is TGTGCCAGCAGTGTGTCCCGGATGGCTGGTGGCTACACCTTC.

Notes on this clone: This same CDR3 is encoded by further DNA sequences in the sample. The chain combines TRBV18 with TRBJ2-1; 7 nucleotides line up with TRBD2. Trimming cost V 0 bases and J 5 bases; bases outside gene matches: 1. Germline CDR1 reads KGHSH; CDR2 reads LQKENI. The CDR3 loop spans 14 amino acids. The CDR3 coding sequence is TGTGCCAGCTCACCACCAGGGAGGGACAATGAGCAGTTCTTC. This gives the protein CASSPPGRDNEQFF.

The chain combines TRBV5-4 with TRBJ2-5; D gene ambiguous. The V end lost 3 bases, the J end lost 4 bases, and 4 bases lay between the germline ends. The CDR3 totals 11 residues. Per germline, CDR1 SGHNT and CDR2 YYREEE (reference sequence). The CDR3, as DNA: TGTGCCAGCAGCTCCTCAGAGACCCAGTACTTC. Protein sequence: CASSSSETQYF. The full variable domain, rest sourced from reference TRBV5-4 and TRBJ2-5, is ETGVTQSPTHLIKTRGQQVTLRCSSQSGHNTVSWYQQALGQGPQFIFQYYREEENGRGNFPPRFSGLQFPNYSSELNVNALELDDSALYLCASSSSETQYFGPGTRLLVL.

The chain employs TRBV5-1 and TRBJ2-2, with 9 nucleotides matching TRBD1. CDR1 is SGHRS and CDR2 is YFSETQ in the germline V gene. V was clipped by 1 base and J by 5 bases; unmatched bases: 3. The CDR3 runs 15 residues. The CDR3 DNA reads as TGCGCCAGCAGCTTGACAGGGGGCGGAACCGGGGAGCTGTTTTTT. Residues: CASSLTGGGTGELFF. Using reference TRBV5-1 and TRBJ2-2 for the parts outside the CDR3, the full variable domain is KAGVTQTPRYLIKTRGQQVTLSCSPISGHRSVSWYQQTPGQGLQFLFEYFSETQRNKGNFPGRFSGRQFSNSRSEMNVSTLELGDSALYLCASSLTGGGTGELFFGEGSRLTVL.

CDR3 DNA sequence: TGCGCCAGCATCGGATTCGGACAGGAGAACTATGGCTACACCTTC. Its translation is CASIGFGQENYGYTF. This chain joins TRBV10-1 and TRBJ1-2; 7 bases are a match to TRBD1. Unmatched junction bases numbered 10, after V lost 7 bases and J lost 2 bases. Germline CDR1 is WNHNN and CDR2 is SYGVQD (reference sequence). CDR3 length: 15 amino acids.

This clone turned up a few times. The rearrangement joins TRBV4-1 to TRBJ1-1, with D perhaps matching TRBD1 (6 bases). Trimming removed 4 bases at V and 2 bases at J, with 14 bases between. The CDR3 sequence is 15 residues long. Germline V gene sequence: CDR1 MGHRA, CDR2 YSYEKL. The CDR3: CASSLLQGLNTEAFF. The CDR3 nucleotides read TGCGCCAGCAGCCTCCTCCAGGGGTTAAACACTGAAGCTTTCTTT.

The chain has TRBV5-5 and TRBJ2-5; no clear D. Germline assignment: CDR1 SGHKS and CDR2 YYEKEE (reference sequence). The CDR3 extends over 13 amino acids. Trimming cost V 0 bases and J 5 bases, with 8 bases left between them. CDR3 residues: CASSLVWVETQYF. The CDR3 DNA reads as TGTGCCAGCAGCTTGGTCTGGGTGGAGACCCAGTACTTC.

The rearrangement uses TRBV18 and TRBJ2-3; D remains ambiguous. V gave up 2 bases and J gave up 0 bases, with 6 bases separating them. The CDR3 consists of 14 residues. Germline V gene sequence: CDR1 KGHSH, CDR2 LQKENI. In nucleotides, the CDR3 is TGTGCCAGCTCACCAATACCTAGCACAGATACGCAGTATTTT. Its protein is CASSPIPSTDTQYF.

This chain connects TRBV5-1 to TRBJ1-2, with 10 bases that match TRBD1. The CDR3 is 15 amino acids. Germline CDR1 is SGHRS and CDR2 is YFSETQ. The V segment lost 3 bases and the J segment 6 bases; nucleotides outside the gene matches: 8. The CDR3 DNA is TGCGCCAGCAGCTATACCCAGACAGGGGGCGATGGCTACACCTTC. Residues: CASSYTQTGGDGYTF.

This chain joins TRBV30 and TRBJ1-1; D call uncertain. V was shortened by 4 bases and J by 0 bases, with 9 bases between the two germline ends. The germline V gene encodes CDR1 GTSNPN and CDR2 SVGIG (reference sequence). The CDR3 loop spans 13 amino acids. CDR3 nucleotides: TGTGCCTGGAAAAAGTTTATGAACACTGAAGCTTTCTTT. It codes for CAWKKFMNTEAFF.

This chain joins TRBV2 and TRBJ2-3, with a possible D match to TRBD1 (6 bases). This CDR3 has 15 amino acids. The V end lost 8 bases, the J end lost 3 bases, and 18 bases lay between the germline ends. Germline lookup yields CDR1 SNHLY and CDR2 FYNNEI. The CDR3 DNA reads TGTGCCAGCGAGGCGCGATCCAGGGGAACAGATACGCAGTATTTT. This codes for CASEARSRGTDTQYF.

The chain uses TRBV6-1 and TRBJ2-7; D is perhaps TRBD1 (6 bases). Per the germline V gene, CDR1 is MNHNS and CDR2 is SASEGT. Between the trimmed V and J ends, which lost 4 bases and 8 bases, there was a span of 18 bases. This CDR3 is built from 14 residues. The CDR3 DNA reads as TGTGCCAGCAGTGCGGCAGGGGCCCTTACGCAGCAGTACTTC. Translated: CASSAAGALTQQYF.

About this clone itself: Other DNA sequences from this sample encode an identical CDR3 as well. The chain employs TRBV2 and TRBJ2-2; TRBD1 matches at 8 bases. V dropped 4 bases and J dropped 4; count of bases not matched to a gene: 2. CDR1 SNHLY and CDR2 FYNNEI come from the germline V gene. The CDR3 contains 14 residues. The CDR3 nucleotides are TGTGCCAGCAGTGTCACAGGGGGCACCGGGGAGCTGTTTTTT. Translation: CASSVTGGTGELFF.